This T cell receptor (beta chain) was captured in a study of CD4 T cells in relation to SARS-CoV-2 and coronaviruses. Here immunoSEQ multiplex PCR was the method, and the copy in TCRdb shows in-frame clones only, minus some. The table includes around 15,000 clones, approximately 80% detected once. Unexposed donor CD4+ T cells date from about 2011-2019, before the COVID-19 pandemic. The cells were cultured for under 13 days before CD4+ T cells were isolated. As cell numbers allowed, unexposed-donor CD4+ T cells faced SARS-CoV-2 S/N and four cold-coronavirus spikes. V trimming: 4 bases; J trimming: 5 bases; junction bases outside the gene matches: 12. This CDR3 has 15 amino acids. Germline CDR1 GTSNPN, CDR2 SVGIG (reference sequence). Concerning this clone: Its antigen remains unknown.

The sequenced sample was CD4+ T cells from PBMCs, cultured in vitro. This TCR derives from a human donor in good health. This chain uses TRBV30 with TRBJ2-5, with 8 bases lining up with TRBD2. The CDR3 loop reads CAWTLSPGGRETQYF. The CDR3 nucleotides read TGTGCCTGGACTCTGTCTCCGGGGGGGAGGGAGACCCAGTACTTC.